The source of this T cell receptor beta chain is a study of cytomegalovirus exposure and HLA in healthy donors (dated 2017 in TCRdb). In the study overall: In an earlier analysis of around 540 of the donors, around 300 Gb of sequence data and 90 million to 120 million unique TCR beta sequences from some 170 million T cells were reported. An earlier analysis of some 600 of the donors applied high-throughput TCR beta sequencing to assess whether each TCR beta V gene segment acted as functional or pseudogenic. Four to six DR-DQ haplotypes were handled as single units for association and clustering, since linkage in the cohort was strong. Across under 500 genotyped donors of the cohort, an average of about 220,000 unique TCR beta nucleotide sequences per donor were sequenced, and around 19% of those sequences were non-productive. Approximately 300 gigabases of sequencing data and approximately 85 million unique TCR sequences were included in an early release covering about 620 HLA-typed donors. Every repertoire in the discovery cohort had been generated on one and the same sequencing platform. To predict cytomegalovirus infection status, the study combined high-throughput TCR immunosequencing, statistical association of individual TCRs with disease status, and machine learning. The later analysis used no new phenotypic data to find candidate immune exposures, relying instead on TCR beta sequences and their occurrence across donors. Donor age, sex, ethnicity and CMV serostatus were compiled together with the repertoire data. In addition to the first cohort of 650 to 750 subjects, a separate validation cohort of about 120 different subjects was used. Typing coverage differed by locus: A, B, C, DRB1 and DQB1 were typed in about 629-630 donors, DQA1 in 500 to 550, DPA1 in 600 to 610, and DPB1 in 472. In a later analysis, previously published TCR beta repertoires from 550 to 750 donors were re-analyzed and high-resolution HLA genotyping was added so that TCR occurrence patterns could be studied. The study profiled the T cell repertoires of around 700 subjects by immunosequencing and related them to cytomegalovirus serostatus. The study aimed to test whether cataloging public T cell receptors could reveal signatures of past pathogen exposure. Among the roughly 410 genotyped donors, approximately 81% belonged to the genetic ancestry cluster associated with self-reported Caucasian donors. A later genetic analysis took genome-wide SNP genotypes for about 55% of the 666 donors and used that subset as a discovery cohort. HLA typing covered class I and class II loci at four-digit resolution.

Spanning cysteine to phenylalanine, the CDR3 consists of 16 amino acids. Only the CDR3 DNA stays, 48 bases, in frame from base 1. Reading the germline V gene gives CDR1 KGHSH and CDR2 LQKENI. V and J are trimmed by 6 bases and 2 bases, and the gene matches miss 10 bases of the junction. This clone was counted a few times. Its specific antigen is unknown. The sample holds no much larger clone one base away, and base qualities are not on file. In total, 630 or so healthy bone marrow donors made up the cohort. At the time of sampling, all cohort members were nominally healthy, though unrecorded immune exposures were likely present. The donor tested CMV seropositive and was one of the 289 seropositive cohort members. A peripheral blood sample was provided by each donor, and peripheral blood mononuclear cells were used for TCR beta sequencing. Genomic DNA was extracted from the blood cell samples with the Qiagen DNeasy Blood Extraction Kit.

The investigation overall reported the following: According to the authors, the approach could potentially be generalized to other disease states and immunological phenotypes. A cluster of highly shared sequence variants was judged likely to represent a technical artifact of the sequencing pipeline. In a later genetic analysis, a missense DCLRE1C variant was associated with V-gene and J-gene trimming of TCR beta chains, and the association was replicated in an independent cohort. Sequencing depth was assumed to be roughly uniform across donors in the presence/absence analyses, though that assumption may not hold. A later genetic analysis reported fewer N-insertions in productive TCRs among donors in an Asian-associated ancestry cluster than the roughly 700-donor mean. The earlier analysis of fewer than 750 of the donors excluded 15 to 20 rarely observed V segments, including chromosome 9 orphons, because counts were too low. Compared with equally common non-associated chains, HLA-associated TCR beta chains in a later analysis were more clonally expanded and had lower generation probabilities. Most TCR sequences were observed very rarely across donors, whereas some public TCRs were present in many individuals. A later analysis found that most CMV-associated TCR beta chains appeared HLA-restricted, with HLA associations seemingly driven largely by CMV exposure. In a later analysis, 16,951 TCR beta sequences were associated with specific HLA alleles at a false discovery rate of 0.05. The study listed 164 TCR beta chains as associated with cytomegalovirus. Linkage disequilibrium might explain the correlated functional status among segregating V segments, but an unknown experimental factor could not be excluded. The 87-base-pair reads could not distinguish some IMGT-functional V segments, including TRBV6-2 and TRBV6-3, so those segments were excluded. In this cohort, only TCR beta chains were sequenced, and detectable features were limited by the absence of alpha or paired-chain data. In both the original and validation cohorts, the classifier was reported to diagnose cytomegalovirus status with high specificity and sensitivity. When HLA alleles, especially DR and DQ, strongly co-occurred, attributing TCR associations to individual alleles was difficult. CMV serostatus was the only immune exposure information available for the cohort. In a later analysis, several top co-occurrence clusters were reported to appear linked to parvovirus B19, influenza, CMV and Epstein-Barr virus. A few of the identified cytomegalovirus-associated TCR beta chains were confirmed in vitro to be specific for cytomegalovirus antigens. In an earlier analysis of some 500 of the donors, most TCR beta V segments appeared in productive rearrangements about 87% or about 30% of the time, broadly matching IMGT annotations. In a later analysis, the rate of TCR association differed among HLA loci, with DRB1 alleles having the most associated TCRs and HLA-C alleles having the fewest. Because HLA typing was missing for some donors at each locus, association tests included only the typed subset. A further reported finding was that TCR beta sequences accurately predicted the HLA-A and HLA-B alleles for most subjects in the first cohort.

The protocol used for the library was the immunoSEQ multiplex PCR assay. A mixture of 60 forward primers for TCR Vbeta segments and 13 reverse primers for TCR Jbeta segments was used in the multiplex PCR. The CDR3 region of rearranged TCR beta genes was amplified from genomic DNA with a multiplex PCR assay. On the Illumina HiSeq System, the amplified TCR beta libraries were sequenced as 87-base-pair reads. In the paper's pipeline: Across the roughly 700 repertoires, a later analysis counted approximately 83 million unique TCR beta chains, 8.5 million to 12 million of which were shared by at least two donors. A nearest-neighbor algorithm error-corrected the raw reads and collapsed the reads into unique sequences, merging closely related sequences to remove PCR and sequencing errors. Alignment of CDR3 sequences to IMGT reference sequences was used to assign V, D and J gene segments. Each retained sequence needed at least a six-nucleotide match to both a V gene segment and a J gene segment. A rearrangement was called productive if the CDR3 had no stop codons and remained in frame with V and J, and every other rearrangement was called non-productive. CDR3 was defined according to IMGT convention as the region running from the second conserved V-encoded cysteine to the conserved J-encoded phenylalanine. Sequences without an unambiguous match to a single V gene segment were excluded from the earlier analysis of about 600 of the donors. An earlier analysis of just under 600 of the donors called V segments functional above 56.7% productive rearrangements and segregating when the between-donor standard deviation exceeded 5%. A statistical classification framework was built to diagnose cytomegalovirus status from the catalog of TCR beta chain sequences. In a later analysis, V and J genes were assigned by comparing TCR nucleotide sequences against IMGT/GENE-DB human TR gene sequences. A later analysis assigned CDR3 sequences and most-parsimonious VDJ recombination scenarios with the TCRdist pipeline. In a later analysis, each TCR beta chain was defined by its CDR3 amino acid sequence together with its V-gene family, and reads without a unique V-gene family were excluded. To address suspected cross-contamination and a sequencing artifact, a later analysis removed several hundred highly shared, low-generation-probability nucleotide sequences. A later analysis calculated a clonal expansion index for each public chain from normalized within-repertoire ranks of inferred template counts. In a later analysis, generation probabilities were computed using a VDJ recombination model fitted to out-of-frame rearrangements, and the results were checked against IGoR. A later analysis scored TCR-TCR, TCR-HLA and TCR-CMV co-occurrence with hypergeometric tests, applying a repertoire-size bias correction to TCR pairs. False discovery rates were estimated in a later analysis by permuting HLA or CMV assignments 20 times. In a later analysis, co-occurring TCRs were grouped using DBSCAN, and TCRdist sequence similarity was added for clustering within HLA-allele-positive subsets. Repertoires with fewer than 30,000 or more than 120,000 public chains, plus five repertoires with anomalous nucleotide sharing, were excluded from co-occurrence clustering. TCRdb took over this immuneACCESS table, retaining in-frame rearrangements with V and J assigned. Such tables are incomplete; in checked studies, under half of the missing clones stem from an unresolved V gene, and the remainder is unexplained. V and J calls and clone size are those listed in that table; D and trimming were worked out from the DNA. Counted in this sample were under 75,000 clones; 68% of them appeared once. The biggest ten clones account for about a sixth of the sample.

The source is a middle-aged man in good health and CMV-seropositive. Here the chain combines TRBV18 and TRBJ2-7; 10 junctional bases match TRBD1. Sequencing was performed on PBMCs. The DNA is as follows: TGTGCCAGCTCGCAGCCGGGACAGGGGTCTGCCTACGAGCAGTACTTC. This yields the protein CASSQPGQGSAYEQYF.